The rows below give T cell receptor beta chains drawn from one sample of a study of tumor and adjacent non-tumor tissue in lung cancer. TCRdb re-called the multiplex PCR reads through MiXCR, storing one row per CDR3 protein. The sample carries about 43,000 distinct CDR3 sequences, about three fifths recorded once. The sample consisted of distant non-tumor lung tissue. The receptor source for this set is a man aged 45 to 65 with non-small cell lung cancer. Both conserved end residues are part of each CDR3. Fields, in order: CDR3 length, D gene, V gene, clone size, J gene, CDR3 protein, CDR3 DNA. The D gene is left open where the match is weak. The size entry is marked missing in some rows and otherwise reads once, few, many or a size class.

len: 16; d_gene: .; v_gene: TRBV30; abundance: few; j_gene: TRBJ1-6; CDR3aa: CAWSVRVGSVGSPLHF; CDR3nt: TGTGCCTGGAGTGTACGCGTGGGGTCCGTTGGTTCACCCCTCCACTTT
len: 15; d_gene: TRBD1; v_gene: TRBV5-1; abundance: many; j_gene: TRBJ2-7; CDR3aa: CASSLGDRGGYEQYF; CDR3nt: TGCGCCAGCAGCTTGGGGGACAGGGGAGGGTACGAGCAGTACTTC
len: 14; d_gene: .; v_gene: TRBV7-8; abundance: few; j_gene: TRBJ1-5; CDR3aa: CASSQNRSGQPQHF; CDR3nt: TGTGCCAGCAGCCAGAACAGGAGCGGTCAGCCCCAGCATTTT
len: 12; d_gene: .; v_gene: TRBV7-9; abundance: .; j_gene: TRBJ2-2; CDR3aa: CVSSRAAGELFF; CDR3nt: TGTGTCAGCAGCCGGGCCGCCGGGGAGCTGTTTTTT
len: 13; d_gene: TRBD1; v_gene: TRBV5-1; abundance: few; j_gene: TRBJ1-2; CDR3aa: CASSWQGEDGYTF; CDR3nt: TGCGCCAGCAGCTGGCAGGGGGAGGATGGCTACACCTTC
len: 12; d_gene: .; v_gene: TRBV28; abundance: many; j_gene: TRBJ2-7; CDR3aa: CASRDLQWEQYF; CDR3nt: TGTGCCAGCAGAGACCTCCAATGGGAGCAGTACTTC
len: 18; d_gene: TRBD2; v_gene: TRBV6-1; abundance: .; j_gene: TRBJ2-2; CDR3aa: CASTSMVLAGGIAGELFF; CDR3nt: TGTGCCAGCACCAGCATGGTACTAGCGGGAGGTATCGCCGGGGAGCTATTTTTT
len: 17; d_gene: .; v_gene: TRBV5-4; abundance: .; j_gene: TRBJ2-7; CDR3aa: CASSFGDLAGDAREQYF; CDR3nt: TGTGCCAGCAGCTTCGGGGACTTAGCTGGAGATGCACGCGAGCAGTACTTC
len: 11; d_gene: .; v_gene: TRBV29-1; abundance: .; j_gene: TRBJ1-4; CDR3aa: CSVVTNEKLSF; CDR3nt: TGCAGCGTTGTAACTAATGAGAAACTGTCTTTT
len: 15; d_gene: .; v_gene: TRBV24-1; abundance: once; j_gene: TRBJ2-1; CDR3aa: CATTASPNIDNEQFF; CDR3nt: TGTGCCACCACTGCGTCCCCCAACATCGACAATGAGCAGTTCTTC
len: 14; d_gene: .; v_gene: TRBV6-5; abundance: .; j_gene: TRBJ2-5; CDR3aa: CASTLVEGAETQYF; CDR3nt: TGTGCCAGCACCCTCGTGGAGGGCGCCGAGACCCAGTACTTC
len: 18; d_gene: TRBD1; v_gene: TRBV6-6; abundance: .; j_gene: TRBJ2-6; CDR3aa: CASSRPGQGVSGASVLTF; CDR3nt: TGTGCCAGTAGTCGCCCGGGACAGGGCGTCTCTGGGGCCAGCGTCCTGACTTTC
len: 11; d_gene: .; v_gene: TRBV29-1; abundance: once; j_gene: TRBJ1-2; CDR3aa: CGVVYGNGHTF; CDR3nt: TGCGGCGTTGTATATGGGAATGGCCACACCTTC
len: 14; d_gene: .; v_gene: TRBV29-1; abundance: .; j_gene: TRBJ2-1; CDR3aa: CSGSGRASNNEQFF; CDR3nt: TGCAGCGGATCGGGCAGGGCCTCCAACAATGAGCAGTTCTTC
len: 15; d_gene: TRBD2; v_gene: TRBV20-1; abundance: .; j_gene: TRBJ2-5; CDR3aa: CSAPTSGRASETQYF; CDR3nt: TGCAGTGCTCCCACCAGCGGGAGGGCCTCAGAGACCCAGTACTTC
len: 13; d_gene: .; v_gene: TRBV5-4; abundance: large; j_gene: TRBJ1-4; CDR3aa: CASSLDPNEKLFF; CDR3nt: TGTGCCAGCAGCTTGGACCCCAATGAAAAACTGTTTTTT
len: 15; d_gene: TRBD2; v_gene: TRBV29-1; abundance: .; j_gene: TRBJ2-5; CDR3aa: CSVPPVVAGGETQYF; CDR3nt: TGCAGCGTTCCCCCTGTGGTAGCGGGAGGAGAGACCCAGTACTTC
len: 16; d_gene: .; v_gene: TRBV5-1; abundance: .; j_gene: TRBJ2-2; CDR3aa: CASSLTGIWNTGELFF; CDR3nt: TGCGCCAGCAGCTTGACAGGGATATGGAACACCGGGGAGCTGTTTTTT
len: 15; d_gene: .; v_gene: TRBV6-5; abundance: .; j_gene: TRBJ1-2; CDR3aa: CASSYTGGSEYGYTF; CDR3nt: TGTGCCAGCAGTTACACTGGAGGGAGCGAGTATGGCTACACCTTC
len: 14; d_gene: TRBD1; v_gene: TRBV10-3; abundance: .; j_gene: TRBJ2-7; CDR3aa: CAVSESTGASGQYF; CDR3nt: TGTGCCGTCAGTGAATCGACAGGGGCGTCGGGGCAGTACTTT
len: 14; d_gene: .; v_gene: TRBV6-6; abundance: .; j_gene: TRBJ2-7; CDR3aa: CTSRNVGTVYEQYF; CDR3nt: TGTACCAGCAGGAACGTCGGGACTGTCTACGAGCAGTACTTC
len: 14; d_gene: .; v_gene: TRBV11-2; abundance: .; j_gene: TRBJ2-7; CDR3aa: CASTTQGTSYVKYF; CDR3nt: TGTGCCAGCACAACACAGGGTACCAGCTACGTGAAGTACTTC
len: 13; d_gene: .; v_gene: TRBV24-1; abundance: .; j_gene: TRBJ1-5; CDR3aa: CATSRQGNQPQHF; CDR3nt: TGTGCCACCAGCCGACAGGGCAATCAGCCCCAGCATTTT
len: 17; d_gene: .; v_gene: TRBV6-2/TRBV6-3; abundance: many; j_gene: TRBJ1-1; CDR3aa: CASNLGRTRRLNTEAFF; CDR3nt: TGTGCCAGCAACCTTGGACGGACCCGTCGGTTGAACACTGAAGCTTTCTTT
len: 17; d_gene: TRBD1; v_gene: TRBV28; abundance: .; j_gene: TRBJ1-2; CDR3aa: CSSSPQGEIGGNYGYTF; CDR3nt: TGTTCCAGCAGTCCTCAGGGGGAAATAGGAGGTAACTATGGCTACACCTTC
len: 12; d_gene: .; v_gene: TRBV11-2; abundance: many; j_gene: TRBJ2-5; CDR3aa: CASSSPGAAQYF; CDR3nt: TGTGCCAGCAGCTCTCCCGGTGCGGCCCAGTACTTC
len: 14; d_gene: .; v_gene: TRBV6-1; abundance: .; j_gene: TRBJ1-1; CDR3aa: CATSEVFRNTEAFF; CDR3nt: TGTGCCACCAGTGAAGTTTTTAGAAACACTGAAGCTTTCTTT
len: 17; d_gene: .; v_gene: TRBV11-2; abundance: .; j_gene: TRBJ2-1; CDR3aa: CARSLKNSASSYNEQFF; CDR3nt: TGTGCAAGGAGCTTAAAAAACAGCGCGAGCTCCTACAATGAGCAGTTCTTC
len: 13; d_gene: .; v_gene: TRBV20-1; abundance: .; j_gene: TRBJ1-5; CDR3aa: CSVRVDQGQPQHF; CDR3nt: TGCAGTGTTAGGGTGGATCAAGGCCAGCCCCAGCATTTT
len: 14; d_gene: .; v_gene: TRBV10-1; abundance: once; j_gene: TRBJ2-2; CDR3aa: CANVKGFNTGELFF; CDR3nt: TGCGCCAACGTGAAGGGCTTTAACACCGGGGAGCTGTTTTTT
len: 14; d_gene: .; v_gene: TRBV6-5; abundance: many; j_gene: TRBJ1-1; CDR3aa: CASSSRVGGTEAFF; CDR3nt: TGTGCCAGCAGTTCCAGGGTGGGGGGCACTGAAGCTTTCTTT
len: 12; d_gene: .; v_gene: TRBV11-2; abundance: once; j_gene: TRBJ2-1; CDR3aa: CASGQGRGKQFF; CDR3nt: TGTGCCAGTGGCCAGGGGAGGGGAAAGCAGTTCTTC
len: 12; d_gene: .; v_gene: TRBV20-1; abundance: many; j_gene: TRBJ1-1; CDR3aa: CSARQVGTEAFF; CDR3nt: TGCAGTGCCCGACAGGTCGGCACTGAAGCTTTCTTT
len: 16; d_gene: .; v_gene: TRBV12-3/TRBV12-4; abundance: .; j_gene: TRBJ2-7; CDR3aa: CASRRRQLANSCEQYF; CDR3nt: TGTGCCAGCAGACGCAGACAACTAGCAAACAGCTGCGAGCAGTACTTC
len: 12; d_gene: .; v_gene: TRBV11-3; abundance: few; j_gene: TRBJ2-1; CDR3aa: CASSSLENEQFF; CDR3nt: TGTGCCAGCAGCTCACTAGAGAATGAGCAGTTCTTC
len: 15; d_gene: .; v_gene: TRBV28; abundance: .; j_gene: TRBJ1-2; CDR3aa: CASSLQGRGSGGYTF; CDR3nt: TGTGCCAGCAGTCTCCAGGGGAGGGGCTCTGGTGGCTACACCTTC
len: 12; d_gene: TRBD1; v_gene: TRBV28; abundance: .; j_gene: TRBJ2-7; CDR3aa: CASQGAGYEQYF; CDR3nt: TGTGCCAGTCAGGGGGCGGGGTACGAGCAGTACTTC
len: 14; d_gene: .; v_gene: TRBV6-5; abundance: many; j_gene: TRBJ2-2; CDR3aa: CASSYSPNTGELFF; CDR3nt: TGTGCCAGCAGTTACAGTCCCAACACCGGGGAGCTGTTTTTT